The source of this T cell receptor (beta chain) is a study of T cell responses to AZD1222 COVID-19 vaccine. Across the study: Timing groups of about 4 and about 12 weeks for second doses were pooled.

Some clones are missing from TCRdb's copy, which holds only in-frame ones; the method was immunoSEQ multiplex PCR. This table has about 110,000 clones, about nine tenths appearing once. As regards this clone: Its antigen is not identified.

CDR3 length equals 12 residues. Germline-derived CDR1 and CDR2 are DFQATT and SNEGSKA (reference sequence). Trimming took 3 bases from V and 8 from J, leaving 10 bases between them. Regarding the study as a whole: White British ancestry dominated among donors, who included more females, and clonal diversity was possibly underestimated.

This specimen was peripheral blood, taken on day 0 of AZD1222 vaccination. The chain combines TRBV20-1 with TRBJ1-4, with no clear D. This clonotype originated in an adult in good health. DNA of the CDR3: TGCAGTGCTAGTTGGGAGACCGAAAAACTGTTTTTT. Translation gives CSASWETEKLFF.